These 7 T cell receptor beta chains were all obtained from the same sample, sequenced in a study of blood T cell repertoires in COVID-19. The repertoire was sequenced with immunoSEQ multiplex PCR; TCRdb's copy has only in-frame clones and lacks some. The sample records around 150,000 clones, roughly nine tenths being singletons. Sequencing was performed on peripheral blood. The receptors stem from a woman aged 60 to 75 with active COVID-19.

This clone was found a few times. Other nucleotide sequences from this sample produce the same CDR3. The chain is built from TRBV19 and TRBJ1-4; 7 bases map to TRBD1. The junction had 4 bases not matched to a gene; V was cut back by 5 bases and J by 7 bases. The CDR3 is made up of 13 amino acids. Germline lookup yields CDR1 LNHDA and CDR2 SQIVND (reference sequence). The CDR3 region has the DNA TGTGCCAGTAGTCCCCGGGACAGTGAAAAACTGTTTTTT. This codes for CASSPRDSEKLFF.

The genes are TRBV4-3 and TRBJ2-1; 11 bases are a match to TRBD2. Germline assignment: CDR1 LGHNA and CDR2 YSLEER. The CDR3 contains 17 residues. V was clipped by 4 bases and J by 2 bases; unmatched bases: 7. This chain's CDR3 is CASSLDSGRAAYNEQFF. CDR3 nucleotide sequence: TGCGCCAGCAGCCTAGATAGCGGGAGGGCCGCCTACAATGAGCAGTTCTTC.

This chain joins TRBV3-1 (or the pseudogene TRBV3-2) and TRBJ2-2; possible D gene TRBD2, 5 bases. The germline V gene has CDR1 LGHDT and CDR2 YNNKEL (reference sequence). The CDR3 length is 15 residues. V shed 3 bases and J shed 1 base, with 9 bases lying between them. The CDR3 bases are TGTGCCAGCAGCCAGTGGCGGGTGAACACCGGGGAGCTGTTTTTT. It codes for CASSQWRVNTGELFF.

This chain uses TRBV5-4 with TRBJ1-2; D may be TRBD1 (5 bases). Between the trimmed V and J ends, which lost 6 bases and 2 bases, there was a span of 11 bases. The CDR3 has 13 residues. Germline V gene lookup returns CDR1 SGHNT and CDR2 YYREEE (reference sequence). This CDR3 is CASTETVNYGYTF. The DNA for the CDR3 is TGTGCCAGCACAGAGACAGTCAACTATGGCTACACCTTC.

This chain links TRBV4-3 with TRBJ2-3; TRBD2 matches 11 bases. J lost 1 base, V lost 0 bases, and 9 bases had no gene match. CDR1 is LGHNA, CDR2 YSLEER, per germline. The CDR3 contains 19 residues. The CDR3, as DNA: TGCGCCAGCAGCCAAGAAGTTATCATAGCGGGAGGGGGCACAGATACGCAGTATTTT. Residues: CASSQEVIIAGGGTDTQYF.

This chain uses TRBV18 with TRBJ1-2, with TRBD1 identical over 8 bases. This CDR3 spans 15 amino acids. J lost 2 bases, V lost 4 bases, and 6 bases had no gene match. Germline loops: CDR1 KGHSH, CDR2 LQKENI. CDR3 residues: CASSQPPGGNYGYTF. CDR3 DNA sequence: TGTGCCAGCTCACAACCTCCAGGGGGCAACTATGGCTACACCTTC.

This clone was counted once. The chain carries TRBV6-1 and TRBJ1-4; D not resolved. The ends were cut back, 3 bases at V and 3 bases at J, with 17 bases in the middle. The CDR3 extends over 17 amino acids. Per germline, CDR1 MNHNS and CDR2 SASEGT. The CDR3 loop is CASSEAAVFRANEKLFF. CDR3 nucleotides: TGTGCCAGCAGTGAGGCGGCAGTGTTTCGGGCTAATGAAAAACTGTTTTTT.